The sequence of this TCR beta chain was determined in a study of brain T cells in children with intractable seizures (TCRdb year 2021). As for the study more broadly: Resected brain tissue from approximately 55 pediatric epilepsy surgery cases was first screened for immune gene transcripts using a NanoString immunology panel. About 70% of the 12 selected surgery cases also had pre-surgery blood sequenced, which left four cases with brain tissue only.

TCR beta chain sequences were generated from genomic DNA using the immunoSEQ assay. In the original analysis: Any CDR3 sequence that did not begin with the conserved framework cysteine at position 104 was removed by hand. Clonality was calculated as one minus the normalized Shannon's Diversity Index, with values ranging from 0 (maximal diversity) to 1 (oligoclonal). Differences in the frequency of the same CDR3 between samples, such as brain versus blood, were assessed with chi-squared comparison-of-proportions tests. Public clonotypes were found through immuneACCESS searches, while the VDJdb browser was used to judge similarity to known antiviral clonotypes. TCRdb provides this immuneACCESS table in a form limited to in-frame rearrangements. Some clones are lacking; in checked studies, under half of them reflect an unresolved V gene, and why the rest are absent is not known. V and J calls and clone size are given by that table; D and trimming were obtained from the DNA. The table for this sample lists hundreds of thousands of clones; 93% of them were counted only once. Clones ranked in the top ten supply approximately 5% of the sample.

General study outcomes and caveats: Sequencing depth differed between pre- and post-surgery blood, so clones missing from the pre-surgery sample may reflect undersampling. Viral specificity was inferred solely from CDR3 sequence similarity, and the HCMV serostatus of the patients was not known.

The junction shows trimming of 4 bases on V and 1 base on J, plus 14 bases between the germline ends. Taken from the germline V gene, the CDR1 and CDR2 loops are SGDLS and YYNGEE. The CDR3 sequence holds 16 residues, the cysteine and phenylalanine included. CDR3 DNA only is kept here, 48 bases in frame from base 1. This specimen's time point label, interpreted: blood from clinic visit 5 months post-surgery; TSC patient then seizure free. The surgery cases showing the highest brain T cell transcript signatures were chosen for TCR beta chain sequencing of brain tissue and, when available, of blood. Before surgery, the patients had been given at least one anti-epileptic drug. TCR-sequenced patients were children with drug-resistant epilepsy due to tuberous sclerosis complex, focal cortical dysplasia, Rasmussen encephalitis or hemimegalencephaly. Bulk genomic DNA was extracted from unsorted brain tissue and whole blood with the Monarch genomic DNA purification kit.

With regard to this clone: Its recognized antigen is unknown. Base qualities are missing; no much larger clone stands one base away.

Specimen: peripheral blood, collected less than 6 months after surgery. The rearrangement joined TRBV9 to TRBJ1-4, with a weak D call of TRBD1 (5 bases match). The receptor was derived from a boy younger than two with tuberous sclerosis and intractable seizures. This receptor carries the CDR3 CASSPRAGGTNEKLFF. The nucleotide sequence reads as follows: TGTGCCAGCAGCCCTCGCGCGGGGGGAACTAATGAAAAACTGTTTTTT.